These 19 T cell receptor beta chains came from one sample sequenced in a study of T cell responses to AZD1222 COVID-19 vaccine. Using immunoSEQ multiplex PCR, the repertoire was profiled, and TCRdb retains in-frame clones only, with some absent. The sample includes 95,000 to 150,000 clones, roughly 87% seen only once; the top ten take roughly 9.8%. The sample in question was peripheral blood, obtained on day 0 of AZD1222 vaccination. The receptors here all came from an adult in good health.

V usage is TRBV12-3 or TRBV12-4 and J usage is TRBJ2-7; maybe TRBD2 (5 bases). V was shortened by 5 bases and J by 4 bases, with 9 bases between the two germline ends. This CDR3 is 12 amino acids long. Written as DNA, the CDR3 is TGTGCCAGCAGTCCCGGAGGATACGAGCAGTACTTC. This gives the protein CASSPGGYEQYF.

This rearrangement joins TRBV10-1 to TRBJ2-1, with D perhaps being TRBD1 or TRBD2 (6 bases each). Germline-derived CDR1 and CDR2 are WNHNN and SYGVQD (reference sequence). The CDR3 contains 13 residues. V lost 9 bases to trimming and J lost 6 bases, with 15 bases between them. CDR3 protein: CARRDKVRNEQFF. The CDR3 DNA is TGCGCCAGGCGGGACAAGGTTCGCAATGAGCAGTTCTTC.

The chain recombines TRBV12-3 or TRBV12-4 with TRBJ1-1; D gene ambiguous. This CDR3 is 11 amino acids long. Trimming removed 7 bases at V and 8 bases at J, with 11 bases between. The CDR3 sequence is CASIQGSEAFF. The DNA for the CDR3 is TGTGCCAGCATCCAAGGGTCGGAAGCTTTCTTT.

The CDR3 DNA reads TGTGCCAGCAGTGAAGCGGCAGGGAAGAACATTCAGTACTTC. This gives the protein CASSEAAGKNIQYF. The rearrangement uses TRBV6-1 and TRBJ2-4; D is possibly TRBD1 (5 bases). The CDR3 is 14 residues long. V was clipped by 0 bases and J by 7 bases, with 10 bases between them. Germline V gene data show CDR1 as MNHNS and CDR2 as SASEGT.

CDR3 coding DNA: TGCGCCAGCAGCCAGAAACTTCGTATCACGGAAAAACTGTTTTTT. Its translation: CASSQKLRITEKLFF. The chain carries TRBV4-3 and TRBJ1-4; no firm D call. Trimming took off 3 bases at V and 8 bases at J, with 16 bases between the two ends. CDR3 size: 15 residues. Looked up from germline, CDR1 is LGHNA and CDR2 is YSLEER.

The chain combines TRBV6-4 with TRBJ2-3; 7 positions agree with TRBD1. The CDR3 contains 14 residues. Looked up from germline, CDR1 is MRHNA and CDR2 is SNTAGT. The J segment lost 4 bases and the V segment lost 4 bases, leaving 5 bases of the junction unmatched. CDR3 bases: TGTGCCAGCAGTGTAGGGGGCGCATCAGATACGCAGTATTTT. The encoded protein is CASSVGGASDTQYF.

This chain joins TRBV5-4 and TRBJ2-5, with D perhaps being TRBD1 or TRBD2 (6 bases each). In germline, CDR1 is SGHNT, CDR2 YYREEE (reference sequence). Trimming cost V 7 bases and J 6 bases, with 22 bases left between them. The CDR3 has 15 residues. CDR3 bases: TGTGCCAGCGGAACGGGGGCCCCTGGGAGCCAGACCCAGTACTTC. It is translated as CASGTGAPGSQTQYF.

This clone was recorded only once. The V call is TRBV2, the J call TRBJ2-1; 14 nucleotides align to TRBD2. CDR3 size: 14 residues. Trimming took 6 bases from V and 10 from J; bases not matched to a gene: 5. Germline V gene lookup returns CDR1 SNHLY and CDR2 FYNNEI. The CDR3 loop is CASRGTSGGFEQFF. The DNA for the CDR3 is TGTGCCAGCAGGGGGACTAGCGGGGGTTTCGAGCAGTTCTTC. Together with reference TRBV2 and TRBJ2-1, the CDR3 gives the full variable domain: EPEVTQTPSHQVTQMGQEVILRCVPISNHLYFYWYRQILGQKVEFLVSFYNNEISEKSEIFDDQFSVERPDGSNFTLKIRSTKLEDSAMYFCASRGTSGGFEQFFGPGTRLTVL.

A remark on this clone: A junction end diverges from the germline sequence, so it may reflect a read error. This chain links TRBV24-1 with TRBJ2-1; TRBD2 matches at 7 bases. CDR1 KGHDR and CDR2 SFDVKD come from the germline V gene. The CDR3 is 14 amino acids. The CDR3 spells CATSEASGRREQFF. CDR3 bases: TGTGCCACAAGTGAGGCTAGCGGCAGACGTGAGCAGTTCTTC.

The J gene is TRBJ2-2, the V gene TRBV2; D may be TRBD1 (6 bases). V lost 1 base to trimming and J lost 1 base, with 13 bases between them. The V gene's germline CDR1 is SNHLY and CDR2 FYNNEI. The CDR3 runs to 17 residues. For the CDR3, the DNA is TGTGCCAGCAGTGAAGGTCCCCAGGGGCGGAACACCGGGGAGCTGTTTTTT. Its translation: CASSEGPQGRNTGELFF. Together with reference TRBV2 and TRBJ2-2, the CDR3 gives the full variable domain: EPEVTQTPSHQVTQMGQEVILRCVPISNHLYFYWYRQILGQKVEFLVSFYNNEISEKSEIFDDQFSVERPDGSNFTLKIRSTKLEDSAMYFCASSEGPQGRNTGELFFGEGSRLTVL.

The V call is TRBV5-1, the J call TRBJ2-7, with D unclear. The CDR3 runs 13 residues. Germline-derived CDR1 and CDR2 are SGHRS and YFSETQ. V was trimmed by 2 bases and J by 7 bases, leaving 13 bases between them. The CDR3 loop is CASSFAGDGEQYF. For the CDR3, the DNA is TGCGCCAGCAGCTTTGCTGGGGATGGTGAGCAGTACTTC.

The rearrangement joins TRBV5-1 to TRBJ1-3; tentative D call: TRBD1 (5 bases). The CDR3 has 14 residues. Germline assignment: CDR1 SGHRS and CDR2 YFSETQ. Deletions cut 7 bases from V and 3 bases from J, with 14 bases between. The CDR3 loop is CASGKSGDGNTIYF. The CDR3 DNA is TGCGCCAGCGGGAAGTCGGGGGATGGAAACACCATATATTTT.

This chain connects TRBV7-8 to TRBJ1-4; D might be TRBD1 (5 bases). The CDR3 consists of 15 residues. The V gene lost 2 bases and the J gene lost 8 bases, with 15 bases spanning the gap. Germline-derived CDR1 and CDR2 are SGHVS and FQNEAQ. CDR3 DNA: TGTGCCAGCAGCTTATTCGGGGGGTTAGGAGAAAAACTGTTTTTT. Translating gives CASSLFGGLGEKLFF.

The V gene is TRBV2, the J gene TRBJ1-1; unclear D gene. Per the germline V gene, CDR1 is SNHLY and CDR2 is FYNNEI. There are 14 residues in the CDR3. With 6 bases removed from V and 0 bases from J, the gap between germline ends came to 11 bases. In nucleotides, the CDR3 is TGTGCCAGCAGCGCCTGGGTCTTGAACACTGAAGCTTTCTTT. It encodes CASSAWVLNTEAFF.

The count of this clone is one. The chain recombines TRBV10-2 with TRBJ1-2; D perhaps matches TRBD1 (5 bases). V gave up 4 bases and J gave up 8 bases, with 20 bases separating them. The CDR3 totals 15 residues. Germline loops: CDR1 WSHSY, CDR2 SAAADI. The CDR3 bases are TGCGCCAGCAGTGCCTCGGGGGGTATGTTAATGGGCTACACCTTC. Residues: CASSASGGMLMGYTF.

This clone was counted a few times. The chain couples TRBV11-1 to TRBJ2-2, with 7 bases that match TRBD1. V dropped 5 bases and J dropped 0; count of bases not matched to a gene: 3. Germline assignment: CDR1 SGHAT and CDR2 FQDESV (reference sequence). The CDR3 consists of 15 residues. Here the CDR3 reads CASSRQGSNTGELFF. CDR3 DNA: TGTGCCAGCAGCAGACAGGGTTCGAACACCGGGGAGCTGTTTTTT.

This chain joins TRBV28 and TRBJ1-4; the D gene is possibly TRBD1 (6 bases). Germline-derived CDR1 and CDR2 are MDHEN and SYDVKM. This CDR3 comprises 15 residues. V was clipped by 4 bases and J by 5 bases, with 14 bases between them. The CDR3 here is CASSSIQGENEKLFF. The CDR3 bases are TGTGCCAGCAGTTCCATACAGGGAGAAAATGAAAAACTGTTTTTT.

The chain has TRBV12-3 or TRBV12-4 and TRBJ1-4; tentative D call: TRBD1 (6 bases). This CDR3 has 11 residues. The V end was cut by 6 bases, the J end by 12 bases, with 11 bases between. CDR3 nucleotides: TGTGCCAGCAGCAGTAGGGGGGAACTGTTTTTT. Its protein product is CASSSRGELFF.

The count of this clone is one. The chain is built from TRBV27 and TRBJ1-4; a weak D match, TRBD1 (6 bases). CDR1 and CDR2 (germline): MNHEY, SMNVEV (reference sequence). The CDR3 runs 16 residues. The V end was cut by 5 bases, the J end by 3 bases, with 16 bases between. The chain's CDR3 is CASSRTGLGPNEKLFF. CDR3 DNA sequence: TGTGCCAGCAGTCGCACAGGGTTGGGACCTAATGAAAAACTGTTTTTT.